This T cell receptor (beta chain) was sequenced during a study of T cell responses to AZD1222 COVID-19 vaccine. On this clone: The antigen is unknown.

Study results and caveats: Spike-specific TCR breadth and depth went up after people got two AZD1222 doses.

Assay used: immunoSEQ multiplex PCR; TCRdb lists only in-frame clones, some missing. The table has fewer than 150,000 clones, around 90% seen once. This clonotype was obtained from an adult who received the AZD1222 COVID-19 vaccine. The source material was peripheral blood, sampled 28 days after the second AZD1222 dose.

In DNA, the CDR3 is TGCAGCGTTGCCCATGACAGGGGCTACACCTTC. It yields the protein CSVAHDRGYTF. This chain joins TRBV29-1 and TRBJ1-2; a weak D match, TRBD1 (6 bases). V gave up 4 bases and J gave up 8 bases, with 11 bases separating them. From germline, CDR1 is SQVTM and CDR2 ANQGSEA. CDR3 length equals 11 residues.